This record covers a single T cell receptor beta chain. Its cognate antigen is unknown. This sample was included in a study of OX40 agonist ivuxolimab in advanced cancers. Across the whole study: Ivuxolimab, an agonist antibody against OX40 (CD134), was given to patients.

CDR3 length: 15 residues. Germline loops: CDR1 SEHNR, CDR2 FQNEAQ (reference sequence). The V end was cut by 5 bases, the J end by 5 bases, with 18 bases between. Study-level points and caveats: Nonresponders included some who also had low normalized T-cell clonal expansion. At doses 0.1 to 3.0 mg/kg, CD4+ and CD8+ clones expanded.

Here immunoSEQ multiplex PCR was the method, and the copy in TCRdb shows in-frame clones only, minus some. The repertoire holds 92,000 or so clones, around 89% seen once, with around 7% in the top ten. The sequence was collected from an adult with an advanced solid tumor such as melanoma, head and neck, liver or kidney cancer. V is TRBV7-9 and J is TRBJ1-1; no clear D. The material was CD4+ or CD8+ T cells sorted from blood, obtained in a trial of the OX40 agonist ivuxolimab. CDR3 sequence: CASSPNEFLLTEAFF. The CDR3 region has the DNA TGTGCCAGCAGCCCTAATGAGTTTTTACTTACTGAAGCTTTCTTT.